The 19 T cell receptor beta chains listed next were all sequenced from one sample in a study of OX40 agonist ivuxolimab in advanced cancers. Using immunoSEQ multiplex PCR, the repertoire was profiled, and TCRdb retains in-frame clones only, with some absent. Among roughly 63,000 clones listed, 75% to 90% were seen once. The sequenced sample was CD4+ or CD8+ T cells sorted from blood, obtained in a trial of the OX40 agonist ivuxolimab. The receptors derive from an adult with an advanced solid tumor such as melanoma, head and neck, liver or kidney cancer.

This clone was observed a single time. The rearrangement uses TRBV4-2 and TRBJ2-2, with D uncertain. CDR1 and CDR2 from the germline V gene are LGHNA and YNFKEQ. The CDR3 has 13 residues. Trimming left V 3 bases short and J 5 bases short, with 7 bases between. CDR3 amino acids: CASSHLLTGELFF. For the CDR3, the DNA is TGTGCCAGCAGCCACCTATTAACCGGGGAGCTGTTTTTT.

CDR3 loop: CASSSPAVSYNEQFF. CDR3 bases: TGTGCCAGCAGCTCCCCTGCGGTCTCCTACAATGAGCAGTTCTTC. The chain recombines TRBV13 with TRBJ2-1; D is ambiguous. The CDR3 consists of 15 residues. The V end lost 4 bases, the J end lost 0 bases, and 10 bases lay between the germline ends. The germline CDR1 and CDR2 sequences are PRHDT and FYEKMQ (reference sequence).

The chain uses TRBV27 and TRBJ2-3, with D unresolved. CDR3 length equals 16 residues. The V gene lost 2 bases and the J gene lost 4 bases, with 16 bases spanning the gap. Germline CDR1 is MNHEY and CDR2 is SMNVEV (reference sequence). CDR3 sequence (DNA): TGTGCCAGCAGTTTAATGGCAGGTTATAGGGCAGATACGCAGTATTTT. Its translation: CASSLMAGYRADTQYF.

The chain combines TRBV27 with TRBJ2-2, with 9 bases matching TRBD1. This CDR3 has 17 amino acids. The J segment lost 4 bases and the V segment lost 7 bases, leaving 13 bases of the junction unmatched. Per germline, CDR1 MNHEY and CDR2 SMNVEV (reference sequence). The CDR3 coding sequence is TGTGCCAGCATGTCTCTCGGGACAGGGTATTCCACCGGGGAGCTGTTTTTT. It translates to CASMSLGTGYSTGELFF.

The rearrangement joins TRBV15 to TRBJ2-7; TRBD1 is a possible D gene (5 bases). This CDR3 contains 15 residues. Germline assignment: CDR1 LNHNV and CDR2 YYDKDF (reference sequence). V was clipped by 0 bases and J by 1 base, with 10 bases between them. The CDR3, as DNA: TGTGCCACCAGCAGAGATGGGGCAGGGTCCTACGAGCAGTACTTC. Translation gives CATSRDGAGSYEQYF.

This CDR3 is CASAQGIGYGYTF. CDR3 bases: TGTGCCAGCGCCCAGGGGATCGGCTATGGCTACACCTTC. The chain uses TRBV6-1 and TRBJ1-2; a possible D gene is TRBD1 (6 bases). The CDR3 is 13 residues long. Per the germline V gene, CDR1 is MNHNS and CDR2 is SASEGT. V was trimmed by 8 bases and J by 4 bases, leaving 14 bases between them.

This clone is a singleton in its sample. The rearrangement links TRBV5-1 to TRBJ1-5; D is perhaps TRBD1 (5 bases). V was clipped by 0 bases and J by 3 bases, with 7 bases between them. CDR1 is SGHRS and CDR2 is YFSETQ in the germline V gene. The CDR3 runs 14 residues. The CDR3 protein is CASSLEGINQPQHF. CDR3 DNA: TGCGCCAGCAGCTTGGAGGGGATCAATCAGCCCCAGCATTTT.

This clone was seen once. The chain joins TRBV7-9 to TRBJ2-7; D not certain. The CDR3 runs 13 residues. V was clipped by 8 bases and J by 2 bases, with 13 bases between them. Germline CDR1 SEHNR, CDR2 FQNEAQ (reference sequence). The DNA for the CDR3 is TGTGCCAGCGCCGCGTTGTATGCCTACGAGCAGTACTTC. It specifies CASAALYAYEQYF.

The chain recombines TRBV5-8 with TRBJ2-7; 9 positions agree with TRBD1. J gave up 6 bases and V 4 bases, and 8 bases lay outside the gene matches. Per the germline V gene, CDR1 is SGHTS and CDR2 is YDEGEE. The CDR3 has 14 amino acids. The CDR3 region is CASSPGDREGEQYF. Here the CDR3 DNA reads TGTGCCAGCAGCCCCGGGGACAGGGAAGGCGAGCAGTACTTC.

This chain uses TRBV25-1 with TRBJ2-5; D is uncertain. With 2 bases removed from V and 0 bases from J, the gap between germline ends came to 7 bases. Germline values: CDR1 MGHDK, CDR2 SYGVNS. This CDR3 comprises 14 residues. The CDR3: CASSEHRNQETQYF. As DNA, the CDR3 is TGTGCCAGCAGTGAACATCGGAACCAAGAGACCCAGTACTTC.

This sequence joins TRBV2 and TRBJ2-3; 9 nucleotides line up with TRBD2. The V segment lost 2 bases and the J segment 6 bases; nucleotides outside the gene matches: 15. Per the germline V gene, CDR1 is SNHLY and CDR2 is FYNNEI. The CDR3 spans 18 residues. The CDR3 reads CASSEWLAGSGQEDTQYF. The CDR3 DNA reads TGTGCCAGCAGTGAATGGCTAGCGGGATCGGGGCAGGAGGATACGCAGTATTTT.

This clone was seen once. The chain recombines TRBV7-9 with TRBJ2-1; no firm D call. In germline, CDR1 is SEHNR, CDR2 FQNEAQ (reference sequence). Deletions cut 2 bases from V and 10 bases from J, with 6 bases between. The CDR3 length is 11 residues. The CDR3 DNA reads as TGTGCCAGCAGCTTAAGCCCGGAGCAGTTCTTC. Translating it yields CASSLSPEQFF.

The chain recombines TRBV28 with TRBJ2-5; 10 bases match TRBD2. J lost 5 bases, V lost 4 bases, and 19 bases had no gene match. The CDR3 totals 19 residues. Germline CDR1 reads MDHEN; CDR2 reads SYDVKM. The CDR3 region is CASSSPLLAGKPDWETQYF. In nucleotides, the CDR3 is TGTGCCAGCAGTTCTCCACTACTAGCGGGAAAACCCGATTGGGAGACCCAGTACTTC.

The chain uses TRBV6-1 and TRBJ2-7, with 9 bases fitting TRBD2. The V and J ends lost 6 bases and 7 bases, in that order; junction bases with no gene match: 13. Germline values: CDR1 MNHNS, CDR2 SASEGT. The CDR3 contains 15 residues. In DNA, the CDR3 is TGTGCCAGCAGGGCCTTAGCGGGAGTTATAGAAGAGCAGTACTTC. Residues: CASRALAGVIEEQYF.

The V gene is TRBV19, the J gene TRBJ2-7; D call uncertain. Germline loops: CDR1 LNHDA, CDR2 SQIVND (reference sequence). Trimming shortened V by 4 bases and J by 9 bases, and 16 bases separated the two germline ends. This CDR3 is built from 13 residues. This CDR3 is CASSNYANLGQYF. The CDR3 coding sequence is TGTGCCAGTAGTAACTACGCCAACCTTGGGCAGTACTTC.

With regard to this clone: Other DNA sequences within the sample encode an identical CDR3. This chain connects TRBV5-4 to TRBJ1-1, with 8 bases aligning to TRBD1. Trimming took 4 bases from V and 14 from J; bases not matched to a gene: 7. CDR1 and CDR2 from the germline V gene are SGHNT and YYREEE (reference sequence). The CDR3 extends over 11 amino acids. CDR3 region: CASSRGQVAFF. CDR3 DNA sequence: TGTGCCAGCAGCCGGGGACAGGTCGCCTTCTTT.

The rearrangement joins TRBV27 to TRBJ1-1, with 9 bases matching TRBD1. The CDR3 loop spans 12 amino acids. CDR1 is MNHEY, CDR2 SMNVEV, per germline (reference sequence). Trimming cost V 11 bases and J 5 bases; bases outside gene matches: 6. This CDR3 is CASGQGGTEAFF. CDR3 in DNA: TGTGCCTCGGGACAGGGTGGTACTGAAGCTTTCTTT.

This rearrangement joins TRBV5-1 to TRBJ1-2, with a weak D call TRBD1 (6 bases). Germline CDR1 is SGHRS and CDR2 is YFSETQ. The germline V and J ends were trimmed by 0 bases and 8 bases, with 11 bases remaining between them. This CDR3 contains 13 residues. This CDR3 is CASSLAGVVGYTF. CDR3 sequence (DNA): TGCGCCAGCAGCTTGGCAGGGGTCGTCGGCTACACCTTC.

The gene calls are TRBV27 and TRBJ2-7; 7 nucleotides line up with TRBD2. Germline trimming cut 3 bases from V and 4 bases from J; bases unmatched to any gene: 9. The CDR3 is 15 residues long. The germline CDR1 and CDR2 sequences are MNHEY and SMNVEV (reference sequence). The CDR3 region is CASSFFAGERYEQYF. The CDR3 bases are TGTGCCAGCAGTTTTTTCGCGGGAGAAAGGTACGAGCAGTACTTC.